This entry describes one TCR beta chain. The protocol was immunoSEQ multiplex PCR, while the TCRdb copy is restricted to in-frame clones and leaves out a portion. The data show about 130,000 clones, 82% seen once. Trimming cost V 3 bases and J 2 bases, with 13 bases left between them. Germline V CDR1 and CDR2: LGHNT, FRNRAP. The CDR3 has 16 amino acids. This sample stems from a study of cytomegalovirus exposure and HLA in healthy donors. The donors were members of the validation cohort comprising roughly 130 subjects, separate from the roughly 600-subject first cohort. V gene TRBV12-5 combines with J gene TRBJ1-4; D perhaps matches TRBD1 (5 bases). The sequence was collected from a man aged 25 to 45 in good health and CMV-seropositive. Sequencing used PBMCs. Here the CDR3 reads CASGFAGSGTNEKLFF. CDR3 coding DNA: TGTGCTAGTGGTTTCGCAGGGTCCGGTACTAATGAAAAACTGTTTTTT. Looking up the rest from reference TRBV12-5 and TRBJ1-4 gives the full variable domain: DARVTQTPRHKVTEMGQEVTMRCQPILGHNTVFWYRQTMMQGLELLAYFRNRAPLDDSGMPKDRFSAEMPDATLATLKIQPSEPRDSAVYFCASGFAGSGTNEKLFFGSGTQLSVL.